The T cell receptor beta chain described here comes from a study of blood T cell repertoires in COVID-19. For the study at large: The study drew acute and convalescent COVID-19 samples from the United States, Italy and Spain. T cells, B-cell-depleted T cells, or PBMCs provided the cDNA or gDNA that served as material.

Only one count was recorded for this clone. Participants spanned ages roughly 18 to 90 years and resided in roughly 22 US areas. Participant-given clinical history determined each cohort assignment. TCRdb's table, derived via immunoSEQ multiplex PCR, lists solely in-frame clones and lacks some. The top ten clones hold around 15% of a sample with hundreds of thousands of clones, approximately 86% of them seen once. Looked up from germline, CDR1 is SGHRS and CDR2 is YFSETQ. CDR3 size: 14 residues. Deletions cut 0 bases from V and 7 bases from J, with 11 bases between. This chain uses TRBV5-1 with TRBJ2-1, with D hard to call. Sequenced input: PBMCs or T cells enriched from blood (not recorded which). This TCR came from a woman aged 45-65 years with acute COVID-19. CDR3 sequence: CASSLGLDRNEQFF. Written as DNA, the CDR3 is TGCGCCAGCAGCTTGGGTCTAGATAGGAATGAGCAGTTCTTC.